The sample holds many counts of the clone carrying this T cell receptor (beta chain). The sample originates from a study of T cells in Graves' hyperthyroidism and ophthalmopathy. Deletions cut 6 bases from V and 8 bases from J, with 16 bases between. Germline assignment: CDR1 SEHNR and CDR2 FQNEAQ (reference sequence). This CDR3 has 14 residues. Researchers amplified the TCR beta CDR3 regions from RNA transcripts. HTBI primers drove first-round RT-PCR of the TCR CDR3. TCRdb analysed the multiplex PCR reads with MiXCR anew, one entry per CDR3 protein. The sample contains approximately 590,000 distinct CDR3 sequences, roughly 46% of which appear only once.

The rearrangement links TRBV7-9 to TRBJ1-4; TRBD1 is a possible D gene (5 bases). The TCR originated in a woman aged 18-30 years with Graves' hyperthyroidism. Source material: peripheral blood or thyroid tissue (not recorded which). This CDR3 is CASSIAGPREKLFF. The CDR3 coding sequence is TGTGCCAGCAGTATAGCAGGGCCCCGCGAAAAACTGTTTTTT. Using reference TRBV7-9 and TRBJ1-4 for the parts outside the CDR3, the full variable domain is DTGVSQNPRHKITKRGQNVTFRCDPISEHNRLYWYRQTLGQGPEFLTYFQNEAQLEKSRLLSDRFSAERPKGSFSTLEIQRTEQGDSAMYLCASSIAGPREKLFFGSGTQLSVL.